This entry lists 22 T cell receptor beta chains sequenced from one sample in a study of early T cells in non-severe SARS-CoV-2 infection. TCRdb redid the calling of the 5' RACE reads with MiXCR, one entry per CDR3 protein. The sample carries tens of thousands of distinct CDR3 sequences, around 18% recorded once. Sequencing was performed on whole blood, taken at baseline. The receptors stem from an adult who was a healthcare worker with PCR-confirmed SARS-CoV-2 infection or an uninfected control (not recorded which).

This clonotype was detected a few times. The genes are TRBV6-2 or TRBV6-3 and TRBJ2-7; perhaps TRBD2 as D (5 bases). The CDR3 covers 18 residues. CDR1 and CDR2 from the germline V gene are MNHEY and SVGEGT. V gave up 2 bases and J gave up 0 bases, with 20 bases separating them. CDR3 bases: TGTGCCAGCAGTTACCCAACCGTCACTAGGTCGAGCTCCTACGAGCAGTACTTC. It is translated as CASSYPTVTRSSSYEQYF.

This clonotype came up a few times. This chain uses TRBV29-1 with TRBJ1-2, with TRBD1 identical over 7 bases. Germline V gives CDR1 SQVTM, CDR2 ANQGSEA. The CDR3 length is 13 residues. Losses at the gene ends were 3 bases for V and 5 bases for J; bases not matched to a gene: 6. The CDR3 loop is CSVEDRRQYGYTF. CDR3 DNA sequence: TGCAGCGTTGAGGACAGGCGCCAATATGGCTACACCTTC.

This clonotype was found a few times. The rearrangement uses TRBV20-1 and TRBJ2-7; D tentatively fits TRBD1 or TRBD2 (6 bases each). The V end lost 3 bases, the J end lost 2 bases, and 17 bases lay between the germline ends. The germline gives CDR1 DFQATT, CDR2 SNEGSKA (reference sequence). CDR3 length: 15 residues. CDR3 region: CSASRPGATAYEQYF. As DNA, the CDR3 is TGCAGTGCTAGCCGTCCGGGGGCAACGGCCTACGAGCAGTACTTC.

This clonotype was detected ten times or more. The chain couples TRBV29-1 to TRBJ2-1; D is possibly TRBD1 (6 bases). The CDR3 is 14 residues long. From germline, CDR1 is SQVTM and CDR2 ANQGSEA. Trimming pared 4 bases from V and 0 bases from J, leaving 10 bases between. CDR3 DNA: TGCAGCGTTGTTGACAGGAGCTCCTACAATGAGCAGTTCTTC. It translates to CSVVDRSSYNEQFF.

There are a few counts of this clonotype. The chain carries TRBV30 and TRBJ1-2; D remains unclear. Germline V CDR1 and CDR2: GTSNPN, SVGIG (reference sequence). The V gene lost 0 bases and the J gene lost 6 bases, with 8 bases spanning the gap. This CDR3 has 12 residues. The chain's CDR3 is CAWSVHGNGYTF. The CDR3, as DNA: TGTGCCTGGAGTGTACATGGGAATGGCTACACCTTC.

This clonotype turned up a few times. CDR3 coding DNA: TGTGCCAGCAGTCGGACTAGCGGCTACAATGAGCAGTTCTTC. It specifies CASSRTSGYNEQFF. The genes are TRBV6-5 and TRBJ2-1; 10 nucleotides match TRBD2. CDR1 is MNHEY, CDR2 SVGAGI, per germline. The CDR3 loop spans 14 amino acids. The ends lost 5 bases at V and 3 bases at J; junction bases unmatched: 1.

The table lists this clonotype with a few counts. The chain uses TRBV13 and TRBJ1-1; D possibly corresponds to TRBD1 (5 bases). V was clipped by 1 base and J by 4 bases, with 13 bases between them. This CDR3 is built from 15 residues. Germline V gene lookup returns CDR1 PRHDT and CDR2 FYEKMQ (reference sequence). The DNA of the CDR3 is TGTGCCAGCAGCTTAGAGGGGCACCGAGGCACTGAAGCTTTCTTT. It specifies CASSLEGHRGTEAFF.

V usage is TRBV11-2 and J usage is TRBJ1-4; D gene ambiguous. From germline, CDR1 is SGHAT and CDR2 FQNNGV. Trimming took off 5 bases at V and 7 bases at J, with 5 bases between the two ends. The CDR3 totals 11 residues. The CDR3 is CASSRFEKLFF. The CDR3 region has the DNA TGTGCCAGCAGCCGATTTGAAAAACTGTTTTTT.

The chain recombines TRBV10-3 with TRBJ1-6; the D gene is possibly TRBD1 (5 bases). CDR1 and CDR2 (germline): ENHRY, SYGVKD. The CDR3 is 14 amino acids. Trimming took 2 bases from V and 5 from J, leaving 7 bases between them. Here the CDR3 DNA reads TGTGCCATCAGTGAGGGGGCGGATAATTCACCCCTCCACTTT. This codes for CAISEGADNSPLHF.

This chain links TRBV6-2 or TRBV6-3 with TRBJ1-2; the D is unclear. The CDR3 length is 16 residues. The V and J ends lost 0 bases and 0 bases respectively, with 11 bases between them. The germline gives CDR1 MNHEY, CDR2 SVGEGT. The CDR3 nucleotides are TGTGCCAGCAGTTACTCGTACGCCAGGACTAACTATGGCTACACCTTC. Its protein is CASSYSYARTNYGYTF.

This clonotype was counted between two and nine times. The rearrangement uses TRBV11-2 and TRBJ1-2; 8 bases map to TRBD1. Unmatched junction bases numbered 2, after V lost 1 base and J lost 7 bases. Germline V gene lookup returns CDR1 SGHAT and CDR2 FQNNGV. The CDR3 has 13 residues. The CDR3 loop is CASSLGRGLGYTF. CDR3 coding DNA: TGTGCCAGCAGCTTAGGCAGGGGGCTTGGCTACACCTTC.

The V gene is TRBV6-5, the J gene TRBJ1-6, with no clear D. Per germline, CDR1 MNHEY and CDR2 SVGAGI. The CDR3 is made up of 15 amino acids. Trimming left V 4 bases short and J 9 bases short, with 16 bases between. The CDR3 region has the DNA TGTGCCAGCAGTTCCGATGGTCGGAATTTTTCACCCCTCCACTTT. Translating gives CASSSDGRNFSPLHF.

The chain is built from TRBV18 and TRBJ1-1; 7 positions match TRBD1. Germline-derived CDR1 and CDR2 are KGHSH and LQKENI. CDR3 length equals 15 residues. Germline trimming cut 2 bases from V and 1 base from J; bases unmatched to any gene: 4. The CDR3 DNA sequence: TGTGCCAGCTCACCAAACAGACAGGGGAACACTGAAGCTTTCTTT. This gives the protein CASSPNRQGNTEAFF.

This clonotype was observed many times. The chain employs TRBV5-6 and TRBJ2-5, with a weak D call TRBD2 (7 bases). Germline values: CDR1 SGHDT, CDR2 YYEEEE. The CDR3 extends over 17 amino acids. Trimming cost V 4 bases and J 5 bases, with 24 bases left between them. CDR3 region: CASSGSLGGARSETQYF. DNA for the CDR3: TGTGCCAGCAGCGGATCCTTGGGGGGGGCGCGGTCGGAGACCCAGTACTTC.

The V and J genes are TRBV20-1 and TRBJ1-2, with 7 bases matching TRBD1. V lost 4 bases, J lost 4 bases, and 12 bases stayed unmatched. The CDR3 spans 15 residues. The germline V gene encodes CDR1 DFQATT and CDR2 SNEGSKA (reference sequence). CDR3 nucleotide sequence: TGCAGTGCTAAACTACCCAACAGGGGTGGCTATGGCTACACCTTC. Protein product: CSAKLPNRGGYGYTF.

The chain links TRBV5-6 to TRBJ1-2; D not resolved. V lost 0 bases and J lost 4, with 4 bases in between. The CDR3 is 12 amino acids. The V gene's germline CDR1 is SGHDT and CDR2 YYEEEE. The DNA of the CDR3 is TGTGCCAGCAGCTTGGAACGCTATGGCTACACCTTC. It codes for CASSLERYGYTF.

This clonotype showed up just a few times. V gene TRBV7-6 combines with J gene TRBJ2-7; 15 bases are shared with TRBD2. This CDR3 is 17 amino acids long. Germline CDR1 is SGHVS and CDR2 is FNYEAQ. Trimming cost V 5 bases and J 7 bases; bases outside gene matches: 12. The CDR3 protein is CASSPGTSGRSRREQYF. CDR3 DNA sequence: TGTGCCAGCAGCCCCGGGACTAGCGGGAGGAGCCGACGGGAGCAGTACTTC.

The V call is TRBV6-1, the J call TRBJ2-1, with D tentatively TRBD2 (6 bases). CDR3 length: 11 amino acids. Deletions cut 6 bases from V and 12 bases from J, with 12 bases between. Germline V CDR1 and CDR2: MNHNS, SASEGT. CDR3 bases: TGTGCCAGCAGATTTTTGGGGGGGCAGTTCTTC. The encoded protein is CASRFLGGQFF.

In its sample, this clonotype was seen a few times. The V call is TRBV13, the J call TRBJ2-7; D unresolved. CDR3 length: 13 amino acids. Between the trimmed V and J ends, which lost 0 bases and 12 bases, there was a span of 15 bases. Germline V gene lookup returns CDR1 PRHDT and CDR2 FYEKMQ (reference sequence). For the CDR3, the DNA is TGTGCCAGCAGCTTAGGTTCGGCCCCAACTGGGTACTTC. Its translation: CASSLGSAPTGYF.

This clonotype has just a few counts. The CDR3: CASSARGSGGYTF. The CDR3 DNA reads as TGTGCCAGCAGTGCCAGGGGATCCGGTGGCTACACCTTC. The chain employs TRBV6-1 and TRBJ1-2; D perhaps matches TRBD1 (6 bases). The CDR3 sequence is 13 residues long. The germline V and J ends were trimmed by 4 bases and 7 bases, with 13 bases remaining between them. The germline V gene encodes CDR1 MNHNS and CDR2 SASEGT.

The sample holds many counts of this clonotype. The chain recombines TRBV6-5 with TRBJ2-1, with D maybe TRBD1 (6 bases). V gave up 6 bases and J gave up 3 bases, with 12 bases separating them. Per germline, CDR1 MNHEY and CDR2 SVGAGI. This CDR3 is built from 14 residues. The CDR3 spells CASSLRGLYNEQFF. The CDR3 region has the DNA TGTGCCAGCAGCCTCAGGGGTCTCTACAATGAGCAGTTCTTC.

Details on this clonotype: One end of the junction is discordant with germline, which a read error may explain. The chain carries TRBV2 and TRBJ2-1; possibly TRBD1 for D (5 bases). The CDR3 extends over 17 amino acids. Germline V gene data show CDR1 as SNHLY and CDR2 as FYNNEI. The CDR3 region has the DNA TGTGCCAGCAGCCCGGCGGACACGCCGAGTTACTACAATGAACAGTTCTTC. Translation: CASSPADTPSYYNEQFF.